This T cell receptor (beta chain) stems from a study of blood T cells in healthy people across ages (dated by TCRdb to about 2015). About the full investigation: Template switching captured roughly one uniquely barcoded TCR beta cDNA molecule per two T cells in model experiments. Using the same blood draw, the study looked at two additional independent replicas of 1 million unique cDNA reads for two donors, one aged 18 to 30 and the other aged 80 or older. Four age groups were formed from the donors: young (average about 15 years), middle-aged (approximately 42), aged (62) and long-lived (around 82). To avoid experimental bias, donors of different ages were distributed randomly across sequencing lanes. Age-related changes in TCR beta repertoire diversity were measured in the study by deep sequencing normalized with unique cDNA molecular identifiers. Points the paper makes about the study in general: Conclusive comparison of naive and antigen-experienced compartments was prevented by the profiling of bulk unsorted PBMCs. The CMV infection status of donors was not known, potentially confounding age-related changes in expanded clonotypes. Total diversity estimates from one million sequenced T cells were considered lower bounds and underestimates. Observed TCR beta diversity per million T cells fell roughly linearly with age, and a significant reduction was already apparent by age around 44. Compared with the aged group, the long-lived group had more naive CD4+ T cells, fewer expanded clones and increased TCR diversity, suggesting age selection. Observed TCR beta diversity correlated strongly with the percentage of naive T cells measured by flow cytometry.

From cysteine to phenylalanine, the CDR3 is 15 amino acids long. Only the CDR3 DNA is retained, 45 bases long and in frame from the first base. The germline V gene encodes CDR1 SGHRS and CDR2 YFSETQ. The library was obtained by 5' RACE. TCRdb lists the instrument as Illumina HiSeq 2500. A second roughly 7 to 11 cycle PCR used a sample-barcoded 5' primer and a J-beta primer mix. A unique molecular identifier was introduced onto each TCR beta cDNA molecule by a template-switch 5' adaptor carrying 12 random nucleotides. At least 3 million CDR3-containing paired-end reads were obtained from each sample. All of the RNA was converted into first-strand cDNA using the Mint cDNA synthesis kit, with a TRBC-specific oligonucleotide serving as the primer. Following uracil-DNA glycosylase treatment, a first 18-cycle PCR with universal primers M1SS and BC2_uni_R was performed on all cDNA. As for the original processing: Each sample was normalized by randomly selecting 1 million high-quality reads, each carrying a distinct molecular identifier. Instead of being binned into consensus sequences, reads that shared molecular identifiers were thrown out. MiTCR, run with a Q25 quality threshold and the strictest error-elimination algorithm, handled CDR3 identification, clonotype clustering and error correction. A nonparametric unseen species model with Euler transformation was used to estimate lower-bound total TCR beta diversity. TCRdb trimmed the raw reads at Q25, called clones with MiXCR and kept productive beta chains. Each entry merges the rows of one CDR3 protein and shows their most common DNA and genes. The authors' filters were not applied to this entry. A total of approximately 1.5 million distinct CDR3 sequences appear in this sample, 35% to 45% of them only once. The biggest ten clones account for 4% of the sample.

Concerning this clonotype itself: The specificity of this receptor is unknown. One end of the junction fails to match germline, which may point to a read error.

The donors were 40 or so Caucasian individuals from Russia, aged roughly 6 to 95 years, who were systemically healthy. About 10 milliliters of peripheral blood were drawn from each donor into EDTA-treated Vacutainer tubes. Ficoll-Paque density-gradient centrifugation was used to isolate PBMCs, with at least 7 million obtained per sample. Total RNA, at least 6 micrograms per sample, was extracted from PBMCs with Trizol reagent. For every donor, an aliquot of PBMCs went through flow cytometry to measure the percentages of naive CD45RAhigh/CD27high T cells. The receptor was derived from a woman aged 18 to 35 in good health. Rearrangement joined TRBV5-1 to TRBJ2-7; 10 junctional bases match TRBD1. The DNA end lines up better with TRBJ2-5; the J call may be wrong. Sequencing used blood. The CDR3 loop reads CVSSLLTGGEETQYF. In nucleotide form, the sequence is TGCGTCAGCAGCTTGTTGACAGGGGGCGAGGAGACCCAGTACTTC.